What follows are 5 T cell receptor beta chains derived from one specimen sequenced in a study of blood T cells in healthy people across ages. The use of a sample-barcoded 5' primer and a J-beta primer mix characterized a second PCR of roughly 6 to 11 cycles. TCRdb re-derived calls from the 5' RACE reads in MiXCR, one entry per CDR3 protein. Here the sample spans about 800,000 distinct CDR3 sequences, around 25% being singletons. This sample also appeared in a second study, on T cells of mothers and their children.

The source material was blood. All receptors come from a boy younger than 18 in good health.

V is TRBV7-6 and J is TRBJ1-3; tentatively, D is TRBD1 (6 bases). Germline V lookup: CDR1 SGHVS, CDR2 FNYEAQ. This CDR3 contains 18 residues. Trimming took off 5 bases at V and 3 bases at J, with 23 bases between the two ends. CDR3 nucleotides: TGTGCCAGCAGCGCTAGGGGTCTGCAGGGGTTTTTTGGAAACACCATATATTTT. Residues: CASSARGLQGFFGNTIYF.

The chain employs TRBV3-1 and TRBJ2-6; tentative D call: TRBD1 (6 bases). V lost 4 bases and J lost 0, with 25 bases in between. This CDR3 spans 21 amino acids. Germline CDR1 reads LGHDT; CDR2 reads YNNKEL (reference sequence). The CDR3: CASSPVLGRQGLSSGANVLTF. The CDR3 nucleotides are TGTGCCAGCAGCCCCGTTTTGGGACGGCAGGGGCTCAGCTCTGGGGCCAACGTCCTGACTTTC.

The sample holds a few counts of this clonotype. At one end the junction does not follow the germline gene, possibly because of a read error. The chain links TRBV5-1 to TRBJ2-5; the D is unclear. From germline, CDR1 is SGHRS and CDR2 YFSETQ. CDR3 length: 14 residues. CDR3 amino acids: CACSLEFSSPTQYF. The CDR3, as DNA: TGCGCCTGCAGCTTGGAATTCTCCAGCCCGACCCAGTACTTC.

A few counts support this clonotype. The chain uses TRBV20-1 and TRBJ2-1; D ambiguous. The CDR3 is 9 residues long. Germline values: CDR1 DFQATT, CDR2 SNEGSKA (reference sequence). Trimming shortened V by 6 bases and J by 6 bases, and 3 bases separated the two germline ends. Here the CDR3 DNA reads TGCAGTGCCGGCAATGAGCAGTTCTTC. As protein: CSAGNEQFF.

This clonotype was counted at least ten times. The chain couples TRBV4-2 to TRBJ2-3; 7 bases align to TRBD2. Germline V CDR1 and CDR2: LGHNA, YNFKEQ. The CDR3 sequence is 15 residues long. The trim removed 3 bases at V and 0 bases at J, leaving 3 bases unmatched. Here the CDR3 reads CASSHNSGSTDTQYF. In DNA form, the CDR3 reads TGTGCCAGCAGCCACAATAGCGGGAGCACAGATACGCAGTATTTT.